Shown below are 18 T cell receptor beta chains from a single sample sequenced in a study of molecular identifiers for immune sequencing clone quantification. TCRdb called the PCR reads again in MiXCR, with one record for every CDR3 protein. The sample includes 80,000 to 95,000 distinct CDR3 sequences, under 20% of them seen just once. Source material: naive CD8+ T cells from blood, with Jurkat cell RNA spiked in. Subset indicated: FACS-sorted CD8+CD4-CCR7+CD45RA+ naive T cells. Every receptor here comes from a human donor in good health. Some libraries in this study had Jurkat cell RNA spiked in.

Concerning this clonotype: A much larger clone lies a single base off, so this may be a read error. The chain carries TRBV27 and TRBJ1-5, with 8 bases aligning to TRBD1. CDR1 MNHEY and CDR2 SMNVEV come from the germline V gene (reference sequence). The CDR3 is made up of 13 amino acids. The CDR3 spells CASSYRGDQSQHF. Here the CDR3 DNA reads TGTGCCAGCAGTTACAGGGGGGATCAGTCCCAGCATTTT.

This clonotype was detected ten times or more. The chain couples TRBV20-1 to TRBJ1-5; 8 nucleotides line up with TRBD1. This CDR3 is 12 amino acids long. In germline, CDR1 is DFQATT, CDR2 SNEGSKA (reference sequence). With V trimmed by 6 bases and J by 5 bases, 3 bases remained unmatched. CDR3 loop: CSARGQDQPQHF. The CDR3, as DNA: TGCAGTGCCAGGGGACAGGATCAGCCCCAGCATTTT.

This clonotype was found many times. This sequence joins TRBV6-6 and TRBJ1-1; 7 positions match TRBD1. The J segment lost 1 base and the V segment lost 5 bases, leaving 10 bases of the junction unmatched. The CDR3 covers 16 residues. Germline-derived CDR1 and CDR2 are MNHNY and SVGAGI (reference sequence). CDR3 nucleotides: TGTGCCAGCAGTATAACCTCGGGACAGAAGAACACTGAAGCTTTCTTT. Translating it yields CASSITSGQKNTEAFF.

This clonotype was counted a few times. V is TRBV19 and J is TRBJ2-3, with 7 bases lining up with TRBD2. The CDR3 totals 15 residues. J was trimmed by 4 bases and V by 1 base; bases with no gene match: 5. CDR1 is LNHDA, CDR2 SQIVND, per germline (reference sequence). The CDR3 DNA reads as TGTGCCAGTAGTATAGGGGTGGCGGGAGCAGATACGCAGTATTTT. Its translation is CASSIGVAGADTQYF.

This clonotype was seen ten or more times. The chain employs TRBV27 and TRBJ2-1; the D gene could be TRBD1 or TRBD2 (5 bases each). This CDR3 is built from 16 residues. Germline V gene sequence: CDR1 MNHEY, CDR2 SMNVEV (reference sequence). The ends were cut back, 5 bases at V and 5 bases at J, with 19 bases in the middle. The CDR3 DNA reads TGTGCCAGCAGTCCAACGGGACGCCCTACGGACAATGAGCAGTTCTTC. Translated, it gives CASSPTGRPTDNEQFF.

The table lists this clonotype with many counts. V and J are TRBV5-1 and TRBJ2-3; possible D gene TRBD1, 5 bases. Looked up from germline, CDR1 is SGHRS and CDR2 is YFSETQ. The CDR3 runs 15 residues. V shed 5 bases and J shed 4 bases, with 17 bases lying between them. The CDR3 DNA sequence: TGCGCCAGCAGAGAGTGGGGCCGCCCGGCAGATACGCAGTATTTT. Translating it yields CASREWGRPADTQYF.

This clonotype was counted at least ten times. This rearrangement joins TRBV25-1 to TRBJ2-2; TRBD1 might be the D (6 bases). The CDR3 sequence is 14 residues long. V was trimmed by 4 bases and J by 3 bases, leaving 9 bases between them. The germline gives CDR1 MGHDK, CDR2 SYGVNS. CDR3 in amino acids: CASSGTAYTGELFF. CDR3 bases: TGTGCCAGCAGTGGGACAGCTTACACCGGGGAGCTGTTTTTT.

This clonotype was seen many times. The J gene is TRBJ2-7, the V gene TRBV6-2 or TRBV6-3, with D uncertain. The V gene lost 7 bases and the J gene lost 6 bases, with 7 bases spanning the gap. Germline values: CDR1 MNHEY, CDR2 SVGEGT. The CDR3 has 10 amino acids. The CDR3, as DNA: TGTGCCAGCACATGGTGCGAGCAGTACTTC. As protein: CASTWCEQYF.

In its sample, this clonotype was seen many times. The rearrangement joins TRBV7-2 to TRBJ2-3; the match to TRBD1 covers 10 bases. J was trimmed by 7 bases and V by 7 bases; bases with no gene match: 8. In germline, CDR1 is SGHTA, CDR2 FQGNSA. The CDR3 contains 14 residues. Written as DNA, the CDR3 is TGTGCCAGCACCCAAGGGACAGGGGTACATACGCAGTATTTT. Protein: CASTQGTGVHTQYF.

This clonotype was detected many times. The rearrangement joins TRBV28 to TRBJ2-7, with D tentatively TRBD1 (6 bases). The CDR3 loop spans 17 amino acids. V was trimmed by 1 base and J by 0 bases, leaving 16 bases between them. Germline V CDR1 and CDR2: MDHEN, SYDVKM. In DNA, the CDR3 is TGTGCCAGCAGTTTATCTACGACAGGAATTCCCTCCTACGAGCAGTACTTC. Translating gives CASSLSTTGIPSYEQYF.

This clonotype has a count of ten or more. In DNA, the CDR3 is TGTGCCAGCAGCTTAGTGGGCAGCCAAGAGACCCAGTACTTC. This codes for CASSLVGSQETQYF. V and J are TRBV7-8 and TRBJ2-5; no reliable D call. The V end lost 1 base, the J end lost 1 base, and 7 bases lay between the germline ends. The germline CDR1 and CDR2 sequences are SGHVS and FQNEAQ. The CDR3 has 14 amino acids.

This clonotype came up many times. The V call is TRBV20-1, the J call TRBJ1-1, with TRBD1 matching over 8 bases. There are 14 residues in the CDR3. Germline V gene sequence: CDR1 DFQATT, CDR2 SNEGSKA (reference sequence). Trimming removed 6 bases from V and 4 bases from J; junction bases left unmatched: 10. DNA of the CDR3: TGCAGTGCCCTAACCAGGGGGCAGGTCACTGAAGCTTTCTTT. Its translation is CSALTRGQVTEAFF.

This clonotype appeared many times. DNA for the CDR3: TGTGCCAGCCTTCAGTACGAGCAGTACTTC. Amino acids: CASLQYEQYF. The chain has TRBV6-1 and TRBJ2-7; no firm D call. The V gene's germline CDR1 is MNHNS and CDR2 SASEGT. V lost 8 bases to trimming and J lost 4 bases, with 6 bases between them. This CDR3 comprises 10 residues.

This clonotype was picked up many times. This rearrangement joins TRBV7-9 to TRBJ2-3; D call uncertain. Trimming took off 1 base at V and 0 bases at J, with 11 bases between the two ends. The CDR3 covers 16 residues. From germline, CDR1 is SEHNR and CDR2 FQNEAQ (reference sequence). The CDR3 sequence is CASSLGWRTSTDTQYF. Here the CDR3 DNA reads TGTGCCAGCAGCTTAGGTTGGCGCACTAGCACAGATACGCAGTATTTT.

This clonotype was seen ten or more times. The gene calls are TRBV11-2 and TRBJ1-4; no clear D. Germline V gene lookup returns CDR1 SGHAT and CDR2 FQNNGV. The CDR3 consists of 16 residues. Trimming took 2 bases from V and 3 from J, leaving 13 bases between them. The CDR3 DNA sequence: TGTGCCAGCAGCTTATATAGTACGGGTTCTAATGAAAAACTGTTTTTT. It yields the protein CASSLYSTGSNEKLFF.

Only one count was recorded for this clonotype. This could be a read error, since a much larger clone is one nucleotide away. The chain combines TRBV28 with TRBJ1-5; D uncertain. Germline lookup yields CDR1 MDHEN and CDR2 SYDVKM. CDR3 length: 15 residues. Trimming removed 4 bases at V and 4 bases at J, with 14 bases between. CDR3 bases: TGTGCCAGCAGTTCGGACCGGGATTTGAATCAGCCCCAGCATTTT. It specifies CASSSDRDLNQPQHF.

This clonotype was observed many times. The CDR3 DNA reads as TGTGCCTGGGGACAGGGGAACTACTACAATGAGCAGTTCTTC. Amino acids: CAWGQGNYYNEQFF. The rearrangement links TRBV30 to TRBJ2-1; 9 positions agree with TRBD1. CDR3 size: 14 residues. V dropped 5 bases and J dropped 3; count of bases not matched to a gene: 5. CDR1 and CDR2 from the germline V gene are GTSNPN and SVGIG (reference sequence).

There are many counts of this clonotype. The CDR3 nucleotides read TGTGCCAGCGCACATAGGGGAAGCAATCAGCCCCAGCATTTT. Protein product: CASAHRGSNQPQHF. The chain links TRBV27 to TRBJ1-5, with D perhaps matching TRBD1 (5 bases). This CDR3 has 14 amino acids. V lost 8 bases to trimming and J lost 1 base, with 12 bases between them. CDR1 MNHEY and CDR2 SMNVEV come from the germline V gene (reference sequence).